A single sample gave rise to the 20 T cell receptor beta chains below, sequenced in a study of blood T cell repertoires in COVID-19. Sequencing was performed with immunoSEQ multiplex PCR; in TCRdb, only in-frame clones are kept and a portion is missing. The sample consists of approximately 220,000 clones, roughly 80% of them appearing once. Sequenced input: PBMCs or T cells enriched from blood (not recorded which). These receptors all stem from a woman between 50 and 59 years old who had been exposed to COVID-19.

The CDR3 coding sequence is TGTGCCAGCAGCTCGGTCCGGGGTCAGCCCCAGCATTTT. It encodes CASSSVRGQPQHF. The J gene is TRBJ1-5, the V gene TRBV6-5; D ambiguous. The germline CDR1 and CDR2 sequences are MNHEY and SVGAGI. The CDR3 contains 13 residues. Deletions cut 6 bases from V and 6 bases from J, with 12 bases between.

The CDR3 sequence: CASSPRDRGTEAFF. The CDR3 nucleotides read TGTGCCAGCAGCCCCCGGGACAGGGGCACTGAAGCTTTCTTT. The rearrangement uses TRBV11-2 and TRBJ1-1; 10 bases fit TRBD1. Germline V gene data show CDR1 as SGHAT and CDR2 as FQNNGV. V was clipped by 5 bases and J by 4 bases; unmatched bases: 4. The CDR3 has 14 residues. Using reference TRBV11-2 and TRBJ1-1 for the parts outside the CDR3, the full variable domain is EAGVAQSPRYKIIEKRQSVAFWCNPISGHATLYWYQQILGQGPKLLIQFQNNGVVDDSQLPKDRFSAERLKGVDSTLKIQPAKLEDSAVYLCASSPRDRGTEAFFGQGTRLTVV.

The rearrangement joins TRBV4-3 to TRBJ2-5, with a possible D match to TRBD2 (5 bases). The CDR3 spans 14 residues. The germline V gene encodes CDR1 LGHNA and CDR2 YSLEER. V lost 0 bases and J lost 5, with 10 bases in between. In nucleotides, the CDR3 is TGCGCCAGCAGCCAAGAAGAGGGATCCGAGACCCAGTACTTC. Amino acid sequence: CASSQEEGSETQYF.

This chain joins TRBV21-1 and TRBJ1-5; the table names TRBD1, a call not compared with the DNA. TRBV21-1 is deemed a pseudogene. The CDR3 length is 20 residues. For the CDR3, the DNA is TGTGCCAGCAGCAAAGATCGTCACGGCAGGGGGCGGTACAAGGATCAGCCCCAGCATTTT. Translation: CASSKDRHGRGRYKDQPQHF.

This chain joins TRBV18 and TRBJ1-1, with D possibly matching TRBD1 (6 bases). This CDR3 is built from 15 residues. Germline-derived CDR1 and CDR2 are KGHSH and LQKENI. Between the trimmed V and J ends, which lost 6 bases and 2 bases, there was a span of 16 bases. The CDR3 DNA follows: TGTGCCAGCTCCGGAGGGGGGGCTACAAACACTGAAGCTTTCTTT. Protein sequence: CASSGGGATNTEAFF.

The CDR3 bases are TGCAGCGTTTCCGACCGGGACAGGAGGGGCTACACCTTC. Protein: CSVSDRDRRGYTF. V is TRBV29-1 and J is TRBJ1-2; 8 bases fit TRBD1. CDR1 SQVTM and CDR2 ANQGSEA come from the germline V gene. The CDR3 contains 13 residues. With V trimmed by 5 bases and J by 8 bases, 10 bases remained unmatched.

This sequence joins TRBV6-5 and TRBJ2-7; maybe TRBD1 (6 bases). Germline CDR1 is MNHEY and CDR2 is SVGAGI. V dropped 9 bases and J dropped 2 bases, with 14 bases sitting between them. The CDR3 sequence is 13 residues long. In DNA, the CDR3 is TGTGCCAGTCGGCAGGGGCCTCCCTACGAGCAGTACTTC. This translates into CASRQGPPYEQYF.

The chain is built from TRBV13 and TRBJ2-1; the match to TRBD2 covers 11 bases. V lost 0 bases and J lost 6; bases outside the gene matches: 4. CDR1 is PRHDT, CDR2 FYEKMQ, per germline (reference sequence). CDR3 size: 16 residues. The CDR3 DNA is TGTGCCAGCAGCTTAGGCACGGGACTAGCGGCCAATGAGCAGTTCTTC. It translates to CASSLGTGLAANEQFF.

This sequence joins TRBV3-1 (or the pseudogene TRBV3-2) and TRBJ2-7, with D perhaps matching TRBD1 (6 bases). Germline CDR1 LGHDT, CDR2 YNNKEL (reference sequence). Trimming shortened V by 1 base and J by 2 bases, and 9 bases separated the two germline ends. This CDR3 comprises 14 residues. The DNA of the CDR3 is TGTGCCAGCAGCCAAGTCACAGGGACCTACGAGCAGTACTTC. Translated, it gives CASSQVTGTYEQYF.

This rearrangement joins TRBV27 to TRBJ1-1, with D possibly being TRBD1 (5 bases). This CDR3 has 16 residues. Per the germline V gene, CDR1 is MNHEY and CDR2 is SMNVEV (reference sequence). Trimming removed 3 bases at V and 5 bases at J, with 19 bases between. The CDR3 nucleotides are TGTGCCAGCAGTTTTGTCGGGGGTGGAGGAGTAACTGAAGCTTTCTTT. Residues: CASSFVGGGGVTEAFF.

The rearrangement links TRBV5-4 to TRBJ2-3; perhaps TRBD1 as D (5 bases). Per the germline V gene, CDR1 is SGHNT and CDR2 is YYREEE (reference sequence). V was cut by 3 bases and J by 2 bases, with 10 bases left in between. CDR3 length: 14 amino acids. CDR3 in amino acids: CASSSQTDTDTQYF. The DNA of the CDR3 is TGTGCCAGCAGCTCGCAGACAGACACAGATACGCAGTATTTT.

V usage is TRBV20-1 and J usage is TRBJ2-3; 8 nucleotides align to TRBD2. This CDR3 comprises 15 residues. The trim removed 3 bases at V and 4 bases at J, leaving 9 bases unmatched. Germline V CDR1 and CDR2: DFQATT, SNEGSKA (reference sequence). The CDR3 loop is CSASPGLGSADTQYF. The CDR3 coding sequence is TGCAGTGCTAGTCCGGGACTAGGGTCTGCAGATACGCAGTATTTT.

This chain links TRBV5-1 with TRBJ1-4; possibly TRBD1 for D (5 bases). The CDR3 runs to 15 residues. Trimming left V 5 bases short and J 1 base short, with 12 bases between. CDR1 is SGHRS and CDR2 is YFSETQ in the germline V gene. The DNA for the CDR3 is TGCGCCAGCAGTCCCCGGGGGGGAACTAATGAAAAACTGTTTTTT. Its translation is CASSPRGGTNEKLFF.

DNA of the CDR3: TGCGCCAGCAGTCCAGGGAATGGCTACACCTTC. This codes for CASSPGNGYTF. The rearrangement uses TRBV10-2 and TRBJ1-2; D might be TRBD1 (5 bases). The CDR3 has 11 residues. Germline V CDR1 and CDR2: WSHSY, SAAADI. V was trimmed by 5 bases and J by 6 bases, leaving 7 bases between them.

This rearrangement joins TRBV12-3 or TRBV12-4 to TRBJ1-1; D perhaps matches TRBD1 (6 bases). The CDR3 has 13 amino acids. The V end was cut by 1 base, the J end by 7 bases, with 10 bases between. The CDR3 sequence is CASSLVQGGEAFF. The CDR3 bases are TGTGCCAGCAGTTTAGTACAGGGCGGTGAAGCTTTCTTT.

This clone was counted a single time. V usage is TRBV12-5 and J usage is TRBJ1-1; the D is unclear. Per the germline V gene, CDR1 is LGHNT and CDR2 is FRNRAP. The CDR3 contains 15 residues. V was pared by 1 base and J by 4 bases, with 13 bases between. Here the CDR3 reads CASGLGGGRGTEAFF. CDR3 nucleotides: TGTGCTAGTGGTTTGGGGGGAGGGAGAGGCACTGAAGCTTTCTTT.

The chain employs TRBV10-3 and TRBJ1-1, with D possibly matching TRBD1 (5 bases). V was shortened by 6 bases and J by 3 bases, with 8 bases between the two germline ends. Germline V CDR1 and CDR2: ENHRY, SYGVKD. This CDR3 spans 12 amino acids. For the CDR3, the DNA is TGTGCCATCAGGGGGCAGTACACTGAAGCTTTCTTT. It encodes CAIRGQYTEAFF.

The chain couples TRBV20-1 to TRBJ2-1; tentatively, D is TRBD1 (6 bases). CDR1 DFQATT and CDR2 SNEGSKA come from the germline V gene (reference sequence). The CDR3 is 14 amino acids. Between the trimmed V and J ends, which lost 3 bases and 4 bases, there was a span of 13 bases. CDR3 sequence: CSASIQGRYNEQFF. The CDR3 DNA follows: TGCAGTGCTAGTATACAGGGCCGGTACAATGAGCAGTTCTTC.

The chain couples TRBV11-2 to TRBJ1-6; possibly TRBD1 for D (5 bases). There are 16 residues in the CDR3. Trimming took off 0 bases at V and 4 bases at J, with 10 bases between the two ends. Germline V gene data show CDR1 as SGHAT and CDR2 as FQNNGV. The CDR3: CASSLDRARYNSPLHF. The CDR3 DNA reads as TGTGCCAGCAGCTTAGACAGGGCAAGATATAATTCACCCCTCCACTTT.

The rearrangement joins TRBV10-2 to TRBJ2-1; D unclear. Deletions cut 4 bases from V and 9 bases from J, with 10 bases between. This CDR3 contains 12 residues. Germline V CDR1 and CDR2: WSHSY, SAAADI. CDR3 loop: CASSVEVGEQFF. DNA of the CDR3: TGCGCCAGCAGTGTAGAGGTGGGTGAGCAGTTCTTC.